The 14 T cell receptor beta chains below come from one sample, sequenced in a study of blood T cell repertoires in COVID-19. The repertoire was sequenced with immunoSEQ multiplex PCR; TCRdb's copy has only in-frame clones and lacks some. The sample has 170,000 or so clones, approximately 86% seen once; the top ten hold about 8.6%. Sequencing was done on a sample of peripheral blood. The receptors were sampled from a man aged 50-60 years with active or convalescent COVID-19.

The gene calls are TRBV6-6 and TRBJ2-3; 10 nucleotides match TRBD2. Losses at the gene ends were 5 bases for V and 5 bases for J; bases not matched to a gene: 7. The CDR3 contains 15 residues. Germline values: CDR1 MNHNY, CDR2 SVGAGI (reference sequence). DNA of the CDR3: TGTGCCAGCAGTCAGCCAGCGGGAGGGCTAGATACGCAGTATTTT. It translates to CASSQPAGGLDTQYF.

The chain is built from TRBV11-3 and TRBJ2-2; D is ambiguous. This CDR3 is 14 amino acids long. Trimming removed 3 bases at V and 4 bases at J, with 9 bases between. Germline CDR1 is SGHNT and CDR2 is YENEEA. CDR3 sequence reads: CASSFARSTGELFF. For the CDR3, the DNA is TGTGCCAGCAGCTTCGCCCGGAGCACCGGGGAGCTGTTTTTT.

The chain is built from TRBV29-1 and TRBJ2-3; perhaps TRBD2 as D (6 bases). CDR1 and CDR2 (germline): SQVTM, ANQGSEA. The length of the CDR3 is 15 residues. Trimming cost V 7 bases and J 0 bases, with 17 bases left between them. DNA for the CDR3: TGCAGCGCGCGAAATGAGGGACTTAGCACAGATACGCAGTATTTT. Protein product: CSARNEGLSTDTQYF.

The rearrangement links TRBV9 to TRBJ2-2; TRBD1 matches at 7 bases. This CDR3 has 17 amino acids. Germline trimming cut 0 bases from V and 3 bases from J; bases unmatched to any gene: 8. CDR1 is SGDLS and CDR2 is YYNGEE in the germline V gene. This chain's CDR3 is CASSVAPGGVDTGELFF. DNA of the CDR3: TGTGCCAGCAGCGTAGCCCCAGGGGGTGTGGACACCGGGGAGCTGTTTTTT.

The V call is TRBV6-5, the J call TRBJ2-7; tentatively, D is TRBD2 (7 bases). Trimming left V 2 bases short and J 2 bases short, with 13 bases between. The CDR3 sequence is 15 residues long. Germline V gives CDR1 MNHEY, CDR2 SVGAGI. CDR3 sequence: CASSYPGRGAYEQYF. The CDR3, as DNA: TGTGCCAGCAGTTACCCAGGGAGGGGGGCCTACGAGCAGTACTTC.

J is TRBJ2-7 and V is TRBV19, with unresolved D. Trimming took 10 bases from V and 5 from J, leaving 15 bases between them. Germline V gene data show CDR1 as LNHDA and CDR2 as SQIVND (reference sequence). CDR3 size: 12 residues. CDR3 region: CATGPGKNEQYF. The CDR3, as DNA: TGTGCCACTGGGCCTGGAAAAAACGAGCAGTACTTC.

The chain employs TRBV6-5 and TRBJ1-2; TRBD1 is a possible D gene (5 bases). V shed 0 bases and J shed 7 bases, with 12 bases lying between them. Germline-derived CDR1 and CDR2 are MNHEY and SVGAGI. The CDR3 is 14 residues long. CDR3 sequence: CASSYSWGPGGYTF. Here the CDR3 DNA reads TGTGCCAGCAGTTACTCTTGGGGCCCAGGTGGCTACACCTTC.

The CDR3 region is CSGKQGSTEAFF. The CDR3 nucleotides are TGCAGCGGCAAACAGGGAAGCACTGAAGCTTTCTTT. This rearrangement joins TRBV29-1 to TRBJ1-1; TRBD1 might be the D (6 bases). Germline V lookup: CDR1 SQVTM, CDR2 ANQGSEA. The CDR3 totals 12 residues. Trimming removed 7 bases from V and 4 bases from J, with 13 bases in between.

CDR3 residues: CASSSLPGQARGVTGSPLHF. The CDR3 coding sequence is TGTGCCAGCAGCTCTTTACCGGGACAGGCCAGAGGGGTTACCGGTTCACCCCTCCACTTT. This sequence joins TRBV7-6 and TRBJ1-6, with 8 positions matching TRBD1. Germline CDR1 reads SGHVS; CDR2 reads FNYEAQ. Trimming took 4 bases from V and 9 from J; bases not matched to a gene: 23. The CDR3 contains 20 residues.

The chain is built from TRBV7-9 and TRBJ2-2; no clear D gene. The V gene lost 6 bases and the J gene lost 6 bases, with 14 bases spanning the gap. Germline-derived CDR1 and CDR2 are SEHNR and FQNEAQ (reference sequence). The length of the CDR3 is 14 residues. The CDR3: CASRLMSVPGELFF. The DNA for the CDR3 is TGTGCCAGCAGACTCATGTCGGTTCCCGGGGAGCTGTTTTTT.

The V call is TRBV18, the J call TRBJ2-5, with 7 bases that match TRBD1. This CDR3 is 13 amino acids long. The ends lost 5 bases at V and 3 bases at J; junction bases unmatched: 3. CDR1 is KGHSH and CDR2 is LQKENI in the germline V gene. The CDR3 is CASSLDREETQYF. The CDR3 DNA follows: TGTGCCAGCTCATTAGACAGGGAAGAGACCCAGTACTTC.

This clone was detected only a few times. The CDR3 DNA is TGTGCCAGCAGTTACTCGGAGACAGTCACTTCCGAGCAGTACTTC. This translates into CASSYSETVTSEQYF. The rearrangement joins TRBV6-5 to TRBJ2-7; D possibly corresponds to TRBD1 (5 bases). The CDR3 is 15 amino acids. Germline V gene lookup returns CDR1 MNHEY and CDR2 SVGAGI. V dropped 0 bases and J dropped 6 bases, with 15 bases sitting between them.

The rearrangement joins TRBV25-1 to TRBJ2-2; TRBD2 is a possible D gene (8 bases). From germline, CDR1 is MGHDK and CDR2 SYGVNS. This CDR3 comprises 16 residues. The germline V and J ends were trimmed by 5 bases and 4 bases, with 17 bases remaining between them. The CDR3 loop is CASSPREGQITGELFF. The CDR3 DNA is TGTGCCAGCAGTCCCCGGGAGGGACAGATCACCGGGGAGCTGTTTTTT.

The chain joins TRBV6-2 or TRBV6-3 to TRBJ2-7, with D perhaps TRBD1 (6 bases). With 4 bases removed from V and 3 bases from J, the gap between germline ends came to 19 bases. Germline CDR1 reads MNHEY; CDR2 reads SVGEGT. The CDR3 runs to 16 residues. CDR3 nucleotides: TGTGCCAGCAGTTCCCCGACAGGTCGAAGCAACTACGAGCAGTACTTC. As protein: CASSSPTGRSNYEQYF.